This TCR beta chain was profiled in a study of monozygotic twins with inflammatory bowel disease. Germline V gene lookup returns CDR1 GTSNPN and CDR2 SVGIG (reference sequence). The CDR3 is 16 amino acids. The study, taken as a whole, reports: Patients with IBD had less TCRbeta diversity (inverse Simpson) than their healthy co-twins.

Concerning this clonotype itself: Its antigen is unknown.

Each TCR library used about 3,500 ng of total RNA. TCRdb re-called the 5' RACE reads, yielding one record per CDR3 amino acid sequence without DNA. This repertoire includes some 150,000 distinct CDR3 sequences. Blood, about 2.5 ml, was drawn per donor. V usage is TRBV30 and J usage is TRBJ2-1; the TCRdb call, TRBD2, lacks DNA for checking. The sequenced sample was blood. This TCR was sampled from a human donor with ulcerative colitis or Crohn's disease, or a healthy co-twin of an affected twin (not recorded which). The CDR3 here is CAWRDSGRRGDDEQFF.